The 31 T cell receptor beta chains below were found in one sample sequenced in a study of spatial heterogeneity in lung cancer. The sample's time point: sample taken at primary tumor resection. TCRdb redid the calling of the 5' RACE reads with MiXCR, one entry per CDR3 protein. The data hold 40,000 or so distinct CDR3 sequences, with around 3.1% observed a single time. The sample in question was normal lung tissue next to the tumor, obtained at surgery. These receptors were taken from a male donor with early-stage non-small cell lung cancer.

The table lists this clonotype with many counts. V gene TRBV5-1 combines with J gene TRBJ2-7; D may match TRBD1 or TRBD2 (6 bases each). Trimming took off 5 bases at V and 6 bases at J, with 18 bases between the two ends. The CDR3 consists of 14 residues. Germline CDR1 reads SGHRS; CDR2 reads YFSETQ. DNA for the CDR3: TGCGCCAGCAGTTCGAAGGGGGGCACGTCCGAGCAGTACTTC. It yields the protein CASSSKGGTSEQYF.

This clonotype came up many times. DNA for the CDR3: TGTGCCAGCAGCTTAGCGTTAACAGATACGCAGTATTTT. Protein product: CASSLALTDTQYF. This chain connects TRBV7-2 to TRBJ2-3; D not certain. V lost 0 bases to trimming and J lost 3 bases, with 4 bases between them. CDR3 length: 13 residues. Germline lookup yields CDR1 SGHTA and CDR2 FQGNSA.

This sequence joins TRBV20-1 and TRBJ2-5; TRBD2 is a possible D gene (5 bases). This CDR3 region has 12 residues. The germline gives CDR1 DFQATT, CDR2 SNEGSKA (reference sequence). V was cut by 8 bases and J by 4 bases, with 14 bases left in between. CDR3 region: CSRGSNGETQYF. In DNA, the CDR3 is TGCAGTCGAGGGAGTAACGGAGAGACCCAGTACTTC.

This clonotype occurred many times. The rearrangement joins TRBV12-3 or TRBV12-4 to TRBJ2-3, with TRBD2 identical over 12 bases. The CDR3 runs to 16 residues. J gave up 2 bases and V 1 base, and 1 base lay outside the gene matches. The chain's CDR3 is CASSLGLAGATDTQYF. The CDR3 nucleotides read TGTGCCAGCAGTTTAGGACTAGCGGGGGCCACAGATACGCAGTATTTT.

This clonotype appeared many times. This rearrangement joins TRBV7-2 to TRBJ1-2; D uncertain. The CDR3 has 14 amino acids. V was clipped by 3 bases and J by 8 bases, with 16 bases between them. The germline CDR1 and CDR2 sequences are SGHTA and FQGNSA. The CDR3 region has the DNA TGTGCCAGCAGCTTGCGTGTGGGCAGTGAAGGCTACACCTTC. Encoded protein: CASSLRVGSEGYTF.

There are many counts of this clonotype. The chain recombines TRBV27 with TRBJ2-1; perhaps TRBD2 as D (5 bases). The CDR3 totals 16 residues. Germline CDR1 is MNHEY and CDR2 is SMNVEV (reference sequence). V shed 2 bases and J shed 4 bases, with 15 bases lying between them. CDR3 sequence: CASSLVARTGYNEQFF. DNA for the CDR3: TGTGCCAGCAGTTTAGTGGCGAGAACGGGATACAATGAGCAGTTCTTC.

Remarks on this clonotype: A read error may be the cause here, since a much bigger clone is one base away. The rearrangement joins TRBV20-1 to TRBJ2-3, with D unresolved. CDR1 is DFQATT and CDR2 is SNEGSKA in the germline V gene (reference sequence). CDR3 size: 12 residues. This chain's CDR3 is CSASALSDMQYF. The CDR3, as DNA: TGCAGTGCTAGTGCCCTTTCAGATATGCAGTATTTT.

About this clonotype: A much larger clone sits a single nucleotide away, making a read error possible. The chain couples TRBV28 to TRBJ2-6; a weak D match, TRBD2 (5 bases). The CDR3 runs to 13 residues. CDR1 is MDHEN, CDR2 SYDVKM, per germline. Trimming shortened V by 10 bases and J by 4 bases, and 11 bases separated the two germline ends. The CDR3 sequence is CATGGAGANVLTF. As DNA, the CDR3 is TGTGCCACCGGAGGCGCCGGGGCCAACGTCCTGACTTTC.

This clonotype was counted many times. This chain joins TRBV14 and TRBJ2-1; D possibly uses TRBD1 or TRBD2 (6 bases each). Trimming removed 4 bases at V and 8 bases at J, with 18 bases between. The germline CDR1 and CDR2 sequences are SGHDN and FVKESK. The CDR3 has 15 amino acids. Here the CDR3 reads CASSRGGGLGYEQFF. CDR3 sequence (DNA): TGTGCCAGCAGCCGCGGAGGGGGGCTCGGGTATGAGCAGTTCTTC.

V gene TRBV20-1 combines with J gene TRBJ2-5; 7 bases align to TRBD1. Germline loops: CDR1 DFQATT, CDR2 SNEGSKA (reference sequence). The V gene end was trimmed by 6 bases and the J gene end by 2 bases; junction bases not matched to a gene: 3. The CDR3 totals 12 residues. CDR3 sequence: CSALQGQETQYF. The CDR3 DNA is TGCAGTGCGCTACAGGGGCAAGAGACCCAGTACTTC.

The chain joins TRBV29-1 to TRBJ1-5, with a possible D match to TRBD1 (6 bases). The V gene's germline CDR1 is SQVTM and CDR2 ANQGSEA. The ends were cut back, 5 bases at V and 6 bases at J, with 14 bases in the middle. CDR3 length: 13 residues. As DNA, the CDR3 is TGCAGCGTTTGGGCAGGGGAGGGTCAGCCCCAGCATTTT. Its translation is CSVWAGEGQPQHF.

This clonotype was observed at least ten times. The chain joins TRBV27 to TRBJ1-2, with D maybe TRBD1 (6 bases). CDR3 size: 14 residues. V gave up 5 bases and J gave up 8 bases, with 18 bases separating them. From germline, CDR1 is MNHEY and CDR2 SMNVEV (reference sequence). CDR3 in amino acids: CASSPTGNPSGYTF. The CDR3 coding sequence is TGTGCCAGCAGTCCCACAGGGAATCCAAGCGGCTACACCTTC.

This clonotype was seen many times. The CDR3 reads CASRAGTDTQYF. DNA for the CDR3: TGTGCCAGCAGGGCCGGTACAGATACGCAGTATTTT. The chain uses TRBV28 and TRBJ2-3; D unresolved. Germline V gene data show CDR1 as MDHEN and CDR2 as SYDVKM. The V end was cut by 6 bases, the J end by 3 bases, with 7 bases between. This CDR3 has 12 amino acids.

This clonotype appeared many times. The rearrangement joins TRBV20-1 to TRBJ1-6; no reliable D call. CDR1 is DFQATT, CDR2 SNEGSKA, per germline (reference sequence). The CDR3 is 14 residues long. Deletions cut 3 bases from V and 8 bases from J, with 14 bases between. The CDR3 DNA is TGCAGTGCTAGTTTTCAAGATCGCGATTCACCCCTCCACTTT. Translation: CSASFQDRDSPLHF.

The chain couples TRBV10-3 to TRBJ2-3, with D unresolved. Trimming left V 2 bases short and J 5 bases short, with 5 bases between. The length of the CDR3 is 12 residues. Per germline, CDR1 ENHRY and CDR2 SYGVKD. CDR3 region: CAISEGRDTQYF. DNA of the CDR3: TGTGCCATCAGTGAGGGGCGAGATACGCAGTATTTT.

This chain links TRBV5-1 with TRBJ2-7; either TRBD1 or TRBD2 may supply D (5 bases each). The germline V gene encodes CDR1 SGHRS and CDR2 YFSETQ. Trimming shortened V by 4 bases and J by 2 bases, and 16 bases separated the two germline ends. The CDR3 is made up of 15 amino acids. CDR3 DNA: TGCGCCAGCAGCAGAACCGGGACCGTGGCCTACGAGCAGTACTTC. Amino acid sequence: CASSRTGTVAYEQYF.

This clonotype is categorized as medium-sized (0.01 to 0.1%). V and J are TRBV4-1 and TRBJ1-2, with D uncertain. Trimming removed 6 bases at V and 8 bases at J, with 16 bases between. CDR3 length: 13 amino acids. Per germline, CDR1 MGHRA and CDR2 YSYEKL. CDR3 DNA sequence: TGCGCCAGCAGTCCAACTCTCGCAGGAGGCTACACCTTC. Its translation: CASSPTLAGGYTF.

This clonotype was detected many times. The gene calls are TRBV5-5 and TRBJ2-5; no firm D call. Germline V CDR1 and CDR2: SGHKS, YYEKEE (reference sequence). This CDR3 region has 15 residues. Trimming left V 0 bases short and J 1 base short, with 10 bases between. Here the CDR3 reads CASSLGVAAQETQYF. The CDR3 nucleotides read TGTGCCAGCAGCTTGGGCGTGGCGGCCCAAGAGACCCAGTACTTC.

This clonotype was seen many times. V gene TRBV12-3 or TRBV12-4 combines with J gene TRBJ2-3; perhaps TRBD1 as D (6 bases). CDR3 length equals 15 residues. Trimming removed 5 bases at V and 0 bases at J, with 12 bases between. As DNA, the CDR3 is TGTGCCAGCAGTCCTCAGGGGTTTAGCACAGATACGCAGTATTTT. It encodes CASSPQGFSTDTQYF.

This clonotype was observed at least ten times. This chain links TRBV27 with TRBJ2-2, with D perhaps TRBD1 (6 bases). CDR1 is MNHEY and CDR2 is SMNVEV in the germline V gene (reference sequence). The CDR3 totals 16 residues. V gave up 2 bases and J gave up 0 bases, with 10 bases separating them. The CDR3, as DNA: TGTGCCAGCAGTTTACGGAGACAGGCGAACACCGGGGAGCTGTTTTTT. This translates into CASSLRRQANTGELFF.

This clonotype appeared many times. The chain couples TRBV12-3 or TRBV12-4 to TRBJ2-2, with D tentatively TRBD1 (5 bases). The V end lost 10 bases, the J end lost 8 bases, and 17 bases lay between the germline ends. The CDR3 is made up of 13 amino acids. The CDR3 DNA follows: TGTGCCACACTCCGAAGGGGCTTGGGGGAGCTGTTTTTT. It specifies CATLRRGLGELFF.

This clonotype was seen a few times. V gene TRBV5-5 combines with J gene TRBJ2-7; D unclear. This CDR3 spans 13 amino acids. Germline V CDR1 and CDR2: SGHKS, YYEKEE (reference sequence). Trimming stripped 0 bases from V and 3 bases from J, with 7 bases between. CDR3 DNA sequence: TGTGCCAGCAGCTTGGATACGTTCTACGAGCAGTACTTC. Its protein product is CASSLDTFYEQYF.

This clonotype showed up many times. The rearrangement links TRBV2 to TRBJ2-7; no definite D call. CDR3 length: 14 amino acids. V was trimmed by 7 bases and J by 0 bases, leaving 13 bases between them. In germline, CDR1 is SNHLY, CDR2 FYNNEI. This CDR3 reads CASIYIPSSYEQYF. Here the CDR3 DNA reads TGTGCCAGCATCTACATACCAAGCTCCTACGAGCAGTACTTC.

This clonotype was counted a few times. The chain combines TRBV12-3 or TRBV12-4 with TRBJ2-7; 10 bases line up with TRBD1. There are 14 residues in the CDR3. V trimming: 6 bases; J trimming: 5 bases; junction bases outside the gene matches: 7. The CDR3: CASRSTGGGHEQYF. CDR3 coding DNA: TGTGCCAGCAGGTCGACAGGGGGCGGGCACGAGCAGTACTTC.

This clonotype came up many times. The rearrangement links TRBV10-3 to TRBJ2-6; D gene ambiguous. Germline V gene data show CDR1 as ENHRY and CDR2 as SYGVKD. There are 15 residues in the CDR3. V gave up 2 bases and J gave up 4 bases, with 9 bases separating them. The CDR3 sequence is CAISEISAGANVLTF. The CDR3 coding sequence is TGTGCCATCAGTGAGATCTCGGCCGGGGCCAACGTCCTGACTTTC.

This clonotype was detected ten times or more. The rearrangement uses TRBV6-5 and TRBJ1-2; no definite D call. Between the trimmed V and J ends, which lost 7 bases and 2 bases, there was a span of 8 bases. Germline CDR1 and CDR2: MNHEY and SVGAGI. This CDR3 is 12 amino acids long. CDR3 DNA sequence: TGTGCCAGCAAGGGCACGAACTATGGCTACACCTTC. It translates to CASKGTNYGYTF.

This clonotype was detected many times. The rearrangement uses TRBV7-9 and TRBJ2-1; 10 bases line up with TRBD1. This CDR3 spans 15 amino acids. From germline, CDR1 is SEHNR and CDR2 FQNEAQ (reference sequence). V lost 3 bases and J lost 7; bases outside the gene matches: 6. The CDR3 region is CASSFDRGLMNEQFF. The DNA for the CDR3 is TGTGCCAGCAGCTTCGACAGGGGGCTTATGAATGAGCAGTTCTTC. Full variable domain (outside the CDR3, taken from reference TRBV7-9 and TRBJ2-1): DTGVSQNPRHKITKRGQNVTFRCDPISEHNRLYWYRQTLGQGPEFLTYFQNEAQLEKSRLLSDRFSAERPKGSFSTLEIQRTEQGDSAMYLCASSFDRGLMNEQFFGPGTRLTVL.

This clonotype was counted at least ten times. This sequence joins TRBV5-8 and TRBJ2-3; D assignment may be TRBD1 or TRBD2 (5 bases each). V lost 10 bases and J 5 bases, leaving 5 bases between the germline ends. The CDR3 is 9 residues long. Germline V CDR1 and CDR2: SGHTS, YDEGEE. The CDR3 DNA sequence: TGTGCCGGGGGAGATACGCAGTATTTT. This translates into CAGGDTQYF. Together with reference TRBV5-8 and TRBJ2-3, the CDR3 gives the full variable domain: EAGVTQSPTHLIKTRGQQATLRCSPISGHTSVYWYQQALGLGLQFLLWYDEGEERNRGNFPPRFSGRQFPNYSSELNVNALELEDSALYLCAGGDTQYFGPGTRLTVL.

This chain joins TRBV6-1 and TRBJ2-5; no clear D gene. The germline gives CDR1 MNHNS, CDR2 SASEGT. CDR3 length equals 13 residues. The ends were cut back, 7 bases at V and 5 bases at J, with 14 bases in the middle. CDR3 protein: CASTLRTSETQYF. CDR3 sequence (DNA): TGTGCCAGCACCCTACGGACCTCTGAGACCCAGTACTTC.

The chain carries TRBV28 and TRBJ2-3; D is unclear. The CDR3 covers 15 residues. CDR1 and CDR2 from the germline V gene are MDHEN and SYDVKM. Trimming took off 2 bases at V and 0 bases at J, with 9 bases between the two ends. CDR3: CASSLREQSTDTQYF. The CDR3 bases are TGTGCCAGCAGTTTAAGGGAACAGAGCACAGATACGCAGTATTTT.

This clonotype was seen ten or more times. The genes are TRBV5-1 and TRBJ1-1; TRBD1 might be the D (6 bases). Germline V lookup: CDR1 SGHRS, CDR2 YFSETQ. CDR3 length equals 14 residues. Between the trimmed V and J ends, which lost 3 bases and 4 bases, there was a span of 13 bases. In DNA form, the CDR3 reads TGCGCCAGCAGCTGGGACACGGACAGCACTGAAGCTTTCTTT. This codes for CASSWDTDSTEAFF. The entire variable domain, with the rest obtained from reference TRBV5-1 and TRBJ1-1, is as follows: KAGVTQTPRYLIKTRGQQVTLSCSPISGHRSVSWYQQTPGQGLQFLFEYFSETQRNKGNFPGRFSGRQFSNSRSEMNVSTLELGDSALYLCASSWDTDSTEAFFGQGTRLTVV.